This paragraph reports one TCR beta chain. What it binds is unknown. MiXCR was run by TCRdb on the reads, yielding one entry per CDR3 protein. The sample consists of about 920,000 distinct CDR3 sequences, roughly 31% of them appearing once. Unmatched junction bases numbered 7, after V lost 0 bases and J lost 0 bases. CDR1 MNHEY and CDR2 SVGEGT come from the germline V gene. The length of the CDR3 is 17 residues. The sample belongs to a study of T cell repertoires in cytomegalovirus infection. Across the study: Newly reported HLA-C-restricted and thoroughly characterized HLA-B-restricted CMV epitopes were employed. CMV infection and matching HLA type were both indicated by public TCR beta signatures.

Broader study findings: HLA-C-restricted, CMV-specific TCR beta clonotypes were dominant ex vivo. The study identified carriers of CMV plus the relevant HLA from cumulative public TCR beta family frequency.

This receptor was obtained from a human donor in good health (CMV status not recorded). Some clones in this sample may be carry-over from other donors' samples. The chain links TRBV6-2 or TRBV6-3 to TRBJ1-1, with 7 bases fitting TRBD1. The material was cultured CD8+ T cells from PBMCs, obtained from culture after CMV antigen stimulation. This CDR3 is CASSYSRDSTLNTEAFF. The CDR3 DNA follows: TGTGCCAGCAGTTACTCTCGGGACAGCACTTTGAACACTGAAGCTTTCTTT.